This T cell receptor beta chain came from a study of blood T cell repertoires in COVID-19. Study in general: The study drew acute and convalescent COVID-19 samples from the United States, Italy and Spain. PBMCs, B-cell-depleted T cells, or T cells provided the cDNA or gDNA that made up the material.

In the study's own analysis: Estimates of nucleated cell counts were drawn from the amplification of reference gene primers. The protocol was immunoSEQ multiplex PCR, while the TCRdb copy is restricted to in-frame clones and leaves out a portion. V and J calls and clone size are as listed in that table; D and trimming were resolved from the DNA. This sample yields roughly 37,000 clones, of which around 81% are seen a single time; about 15% belongs to the top ten. The receptor was derived from a human donor in a cohort sampled during active COVID-19. The material sequenced was peripheral blood.

The CDR3: CASSLRWAGGPETQYF. DNA of the CDR3: TGTGCCAGCAGCTTACGATGGGCGGGGGGGCCAGAGACCCAGTACTTC. The chain employs TRBV7-2 and TRBJ2-5; 9 bases fit TRBD2. The CDR3 extends over 16 amino acids. Germline trimming cut 2 bases from V and 4 bases from J; bases unmatched to any gene: 8. Germline CDR1 reads SGHTA; CDR2 reads FQGNSA. Filled out from reference TRBV7-2 and TRBJ2-5, the complete variable domain reads GAGVSQSPSNKVTEKGKDVELRCDPISGHTALYWYRQSLGQGLEFLIYFQGNSAPDKSGLPSDRFSAERTGGSVSTLTIQRTQQEDSAVYLCASSLRWAGGPETQYFGPGTRLLVL.